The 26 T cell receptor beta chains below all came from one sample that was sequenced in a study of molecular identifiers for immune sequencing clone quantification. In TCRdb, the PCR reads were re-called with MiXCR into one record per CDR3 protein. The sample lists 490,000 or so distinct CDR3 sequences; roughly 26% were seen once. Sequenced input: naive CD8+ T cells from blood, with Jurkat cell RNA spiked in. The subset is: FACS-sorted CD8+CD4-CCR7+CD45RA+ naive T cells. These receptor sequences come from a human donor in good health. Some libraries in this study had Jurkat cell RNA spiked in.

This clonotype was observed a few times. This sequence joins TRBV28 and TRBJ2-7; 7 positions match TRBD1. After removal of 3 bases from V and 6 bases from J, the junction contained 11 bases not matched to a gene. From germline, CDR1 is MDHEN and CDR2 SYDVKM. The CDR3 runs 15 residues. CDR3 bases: TGTGCCAGCAGTTTTAGGGGGCGCAGGTTAAGCGAGCAGTACTTC. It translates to CASSFRGRRLSEQYF.

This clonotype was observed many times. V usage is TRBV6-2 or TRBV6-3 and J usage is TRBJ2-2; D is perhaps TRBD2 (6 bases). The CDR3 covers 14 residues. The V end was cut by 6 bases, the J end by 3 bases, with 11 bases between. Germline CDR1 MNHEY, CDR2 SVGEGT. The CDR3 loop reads CASSLRGDTGELFF. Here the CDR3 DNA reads TGTGCCAGCAGCTTGCGGGGAGACACCGGGGAGCTGTTTTTT.

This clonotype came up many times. The CDR3: CASSLAGTNYEQYF. The CDR3 DNA reads as TGTGCCAGCAGCTTAGCAGGGACCAACTACGAGCAGTACTTC. The J gene is TRBJ2-7, the V gene TRBV7-9; the D call may be TRBD1 or TRBD2 (5 bases each). The CDR3 is made up of 14 amino acids. With 0 bases removed from V and 3 bases from J, the gap between germline ends came to 9 bases. Germline loops: CDR1 SEHNR, CDR2 FQNEAQ (reference sequence).

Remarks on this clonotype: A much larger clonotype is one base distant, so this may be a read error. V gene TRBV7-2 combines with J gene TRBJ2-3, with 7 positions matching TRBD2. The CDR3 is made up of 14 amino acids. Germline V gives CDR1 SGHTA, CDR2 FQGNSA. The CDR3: CASTLEGGLDTQYF. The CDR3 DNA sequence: TGTGCCAGCACCTTAGAGGGAGGGCTTGATACGCAGTATTTT.

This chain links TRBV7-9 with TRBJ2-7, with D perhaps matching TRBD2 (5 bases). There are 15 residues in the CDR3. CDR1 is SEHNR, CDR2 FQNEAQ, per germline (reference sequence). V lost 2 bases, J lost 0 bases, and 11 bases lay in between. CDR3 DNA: TGTGCCAGCAGCTTACCTCCGGGATACTCCTACGAGCAGTACTTC. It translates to CASSLPPGYSYEQYF. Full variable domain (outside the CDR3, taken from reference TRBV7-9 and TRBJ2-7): DTGVSQNPRHKITKRGQNVTFRCDPISEHNRLYWYRQTLGQGPEFLTYFQNEAQLEKSRLLSDRFSAERPKGSFSTLEIQRTEQGDSAMYLCASSLPPGYSYEQYFGPGTRLTVT.

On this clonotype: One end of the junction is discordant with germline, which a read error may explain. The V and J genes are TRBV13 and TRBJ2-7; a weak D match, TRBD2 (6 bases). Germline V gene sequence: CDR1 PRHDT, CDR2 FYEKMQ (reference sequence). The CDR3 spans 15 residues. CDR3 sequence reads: CARSRGERASYEQYF. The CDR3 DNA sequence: TGTGCCCGCAGCCGAGGCGAGCGGGCCTCCTACGAGCAGTACTTC.

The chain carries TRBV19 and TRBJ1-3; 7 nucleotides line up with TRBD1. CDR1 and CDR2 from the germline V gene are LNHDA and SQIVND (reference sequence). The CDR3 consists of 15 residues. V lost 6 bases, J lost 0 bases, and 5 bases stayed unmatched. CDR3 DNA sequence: TGTGCCAGTAGCCTCAGGGGGGACTCTGGAAACACCATATATTTT. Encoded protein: CASSLRGDSGNTIYF.

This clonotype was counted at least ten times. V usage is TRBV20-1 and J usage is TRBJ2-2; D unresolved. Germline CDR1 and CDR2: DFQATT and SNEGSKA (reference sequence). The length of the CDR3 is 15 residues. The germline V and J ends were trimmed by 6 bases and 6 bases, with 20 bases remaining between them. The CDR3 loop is CSASRGLSAAGELFF. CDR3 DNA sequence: TGCAGTGCATCTCGCGGTCTCTCAGCCGCCGGGGAGCTGTTTTTT.

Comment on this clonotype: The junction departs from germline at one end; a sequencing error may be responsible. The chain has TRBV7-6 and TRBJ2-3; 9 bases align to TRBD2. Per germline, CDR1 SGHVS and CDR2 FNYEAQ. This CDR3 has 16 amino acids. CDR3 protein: CAGSLASGATTDTQYF. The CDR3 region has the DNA TGTGCCGGCAGCTTAGCTAGCGGGGCTACCACAGATACGCAGTATTTT.

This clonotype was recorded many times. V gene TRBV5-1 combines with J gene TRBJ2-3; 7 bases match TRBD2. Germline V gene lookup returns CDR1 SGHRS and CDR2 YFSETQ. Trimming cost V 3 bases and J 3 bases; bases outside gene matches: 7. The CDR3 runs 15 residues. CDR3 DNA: TGCGCCAGCAGCTATACGGGAGGAGGGACAGATACGCAGTATTTT. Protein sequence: CASSYTGGGTDTQYF.

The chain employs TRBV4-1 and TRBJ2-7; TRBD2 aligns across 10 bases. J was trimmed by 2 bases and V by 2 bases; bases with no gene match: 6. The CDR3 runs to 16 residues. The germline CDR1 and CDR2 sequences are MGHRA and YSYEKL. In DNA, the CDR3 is TGCGCCAGCAGCCAAATCCTAGCGGGGGCTACCTACGAGCAGTACTTC. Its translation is CASSQILAGATYEQYF.

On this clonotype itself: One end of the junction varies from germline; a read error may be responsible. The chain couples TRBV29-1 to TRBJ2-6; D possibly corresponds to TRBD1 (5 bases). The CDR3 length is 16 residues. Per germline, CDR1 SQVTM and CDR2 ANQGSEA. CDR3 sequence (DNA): TGCGGCGTTCTCCCTTCTCCTCCCGCTGGGGCCAGCGTCCTGACTTTC. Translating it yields CGVLPSPPAGASVLTF.

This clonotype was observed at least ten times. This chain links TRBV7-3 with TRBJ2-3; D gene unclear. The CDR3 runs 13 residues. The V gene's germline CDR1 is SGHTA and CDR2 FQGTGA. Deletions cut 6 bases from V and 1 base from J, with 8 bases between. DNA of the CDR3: TGTGCCAGCAGTCAAACCGGCACAGATACGCAGTATTTT. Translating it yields CASSQTGTDTQYF.

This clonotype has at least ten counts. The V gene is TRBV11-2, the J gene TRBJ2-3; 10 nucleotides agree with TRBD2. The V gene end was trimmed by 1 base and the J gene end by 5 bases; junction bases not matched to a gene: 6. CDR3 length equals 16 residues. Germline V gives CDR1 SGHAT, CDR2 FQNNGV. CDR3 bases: TGTGCCAGCAGCTTAGTTCCAGCGGGGGGGCAAGATACGCAGTATTTT. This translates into CASSLVPAGGQDTQYF.

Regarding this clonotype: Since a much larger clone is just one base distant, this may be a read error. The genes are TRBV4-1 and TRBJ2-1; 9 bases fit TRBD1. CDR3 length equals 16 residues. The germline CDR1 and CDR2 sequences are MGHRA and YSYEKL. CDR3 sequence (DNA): TGCGCCAGCGGCCAATATGCAGGACAGGGGTACAATGAGCAGTTCTTC. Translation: CASGQYAGQGYNEQFF.

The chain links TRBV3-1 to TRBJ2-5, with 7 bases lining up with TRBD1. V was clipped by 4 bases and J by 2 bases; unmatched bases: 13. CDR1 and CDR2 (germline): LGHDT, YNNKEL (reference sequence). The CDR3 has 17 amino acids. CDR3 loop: CASSPLFRDSLQETQYF. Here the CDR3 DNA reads TGTGCCAGCAGCCCCCTTTTTCGGGACAGCCTTCAAGAGACCCAGTACTTC.

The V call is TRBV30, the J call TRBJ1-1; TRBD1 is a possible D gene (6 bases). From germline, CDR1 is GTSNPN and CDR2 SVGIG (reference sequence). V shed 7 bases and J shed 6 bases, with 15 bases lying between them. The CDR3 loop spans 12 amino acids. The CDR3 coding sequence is TGTGCCTTTGACAGGATGAGTGCTGAAGCTTTCTTT. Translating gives CAFDRMSAEAFF.

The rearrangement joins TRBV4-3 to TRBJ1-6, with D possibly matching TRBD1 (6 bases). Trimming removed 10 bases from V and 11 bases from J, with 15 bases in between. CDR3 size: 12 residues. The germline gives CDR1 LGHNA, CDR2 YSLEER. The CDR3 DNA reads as TGCGCCACCACACAGGGCAGCCCACCCCTCCACTTT. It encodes CATTQGSPPLHF.

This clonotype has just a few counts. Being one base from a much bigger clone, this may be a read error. In DNA, the CDR3 is TGTGCCAGCAGCTCCCGGACAGGCCCGCCCTACGAGCAGTACTTC. Residues: CASSSRTGPPYEQYF. The J gene is TRBJ2-7, the V gene TRBV28, with 7 nucleotides matching TRBD1. Germline loops: CDR1 MDHEN, CDR2 SYDVKM. V lost 6 bases, J lost 2 bases, and 10 bases stayed unmatched. The CDR3 has 15 amino acids.

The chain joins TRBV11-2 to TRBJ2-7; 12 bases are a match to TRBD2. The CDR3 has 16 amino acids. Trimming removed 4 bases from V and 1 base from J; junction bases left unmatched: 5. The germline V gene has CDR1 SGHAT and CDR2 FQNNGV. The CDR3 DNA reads TGTGCCAGCAGCTCTCGACTAGCGGGGGCTTCCTACGAGCAGTACTTC. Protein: CASSSRLAGASYEQYF.

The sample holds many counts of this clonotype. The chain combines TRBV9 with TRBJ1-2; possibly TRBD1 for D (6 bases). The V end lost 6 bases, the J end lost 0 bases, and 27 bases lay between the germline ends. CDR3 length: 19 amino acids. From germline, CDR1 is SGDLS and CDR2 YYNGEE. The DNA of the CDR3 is TGTGCCAGCAAACCCCATCTGGGGGACAAAAGCAACACTAACTATGGCTACACCTTC. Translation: CASKPHLGDKSNTNYGYTF.

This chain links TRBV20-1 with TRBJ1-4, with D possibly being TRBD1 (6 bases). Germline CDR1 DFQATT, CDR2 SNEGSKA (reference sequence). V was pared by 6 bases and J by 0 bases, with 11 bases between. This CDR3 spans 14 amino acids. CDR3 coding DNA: TGCAGTGCCCCACCAGGGGCAACTAATGAAAAACTGTTTTTT. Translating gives CSAPPGATNEKLFF.

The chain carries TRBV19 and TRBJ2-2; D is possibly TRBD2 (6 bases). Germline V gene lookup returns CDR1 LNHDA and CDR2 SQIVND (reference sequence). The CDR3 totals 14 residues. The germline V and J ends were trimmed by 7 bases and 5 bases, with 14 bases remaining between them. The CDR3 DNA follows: TGTGCCAGTACAGTGGCTGCGGGGACCGGGGAGCTGTTTTTT. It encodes CASTVAAGTGELFF.

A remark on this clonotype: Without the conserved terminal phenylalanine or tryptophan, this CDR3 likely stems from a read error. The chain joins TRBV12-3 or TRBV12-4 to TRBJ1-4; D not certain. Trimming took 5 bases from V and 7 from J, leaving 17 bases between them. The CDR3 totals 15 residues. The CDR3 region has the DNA TGTGCCAGCAGTCCAATTGGGTTATCGGGTGAAAAACTGTTTCTT. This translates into CASSPIGLSGEKLFL.

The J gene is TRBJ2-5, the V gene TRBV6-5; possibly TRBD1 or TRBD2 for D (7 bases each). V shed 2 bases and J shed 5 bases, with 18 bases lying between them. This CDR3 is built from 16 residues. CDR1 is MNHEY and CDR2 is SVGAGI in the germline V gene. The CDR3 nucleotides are TGTGCCAGCAGTTACGGTTTACAGGGGCGGGGGGAGACCCAGTACTTC. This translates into CASSYGLQGRGETQYF.

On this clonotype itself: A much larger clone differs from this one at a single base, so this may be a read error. The CDR3 DNA sequence: TGCGCCAGCAGCCAGAAGGTTGGGGGGGGGCGGACTTTCTTT. It is translated as CASSQKVGGGRTFF. V is TRBV4-1 and J is TRBJ1-1, with D perhaps TRBD1 (6 bases). With 3 bases removed from V and 12 bases from J, the gap between germline ends came to 20 bases. Germline CDR1 reads MGHRA; CDR2 reads YSYEKL. The CDR3 extends over 14 amino acids.